The 20 T cell receptor beta chains reported below all come from one sample, sequenced in a study of cytomegalovirus exposure and HLA in healthy donors. In the PCR, 60 Vbeta and 13 Jbeta primers were used. Sequencing used immunoSEQ multiplex PCR; TCRdb keeps in-frame clones, though not all of them. The table shows 110,000 or so clones, with 60% to 80% occurring only once. Material: PBMCs. The receptors were sampled from a man aged 45-60 years in good health and CMV-seropositive.

The CDR3 sequence is CASSQSDANYGYTF. The CDR3 nucleotides read TGTGCCAGCAGCCAGAGCGACGCTAACTATGGCTACACCTTC. This sequence joins TRBV4-2 and TRBJ1-2; D is undetermined. This CDR3 comprises 14 residues. CDR1 and CDR2 from the germline V gene are LGHNA and YNFKEQ. V dropped 3 bases and J dropped 0 bases, with 8 bases sitting between them.

The gene calls are TRBV7-2 and TRBJ2-3; D remains unclear. The ends were cut back, 1 base at V and 1 base at J, with 9 bases in the middle. This CDR3 contains 15 residues. Germline CDR1 SGHTA, CDR2 FQGNSA. The DNA of the CDR3 is TGTGCCAGCAGCTTAGGGGTACGGGGCACAGATACGCAGTATTTT. Translating it yields CASSLGVRGTDTQYF.

The CDR3 is CASIGQGHGYTF. DNA of the CDR3: TGTGCCAGTATCGGGCAGGGCCATGGCTACACCTTC. The chain joins TRBV19 to TRBJ1-2, with a weak D call TRBD1 (5 bases). CDR1 LNHDA and CDR2 SQIVND come from the germline V gene (reference sequence). This CDR3 is 12 amino acids long. The germline V and J ends were trimmed by 7 bases and 6 bases, with 12 bases remaining between them.

This clone was detected only a few times. The chain uses TRBV5-6 and TRBJ2-7, with TRBD1 matching 10 bases. V dropped 0 bases and J dropped 2; count of bases not matched to a gene: 2. This CDR3 has 15 amino acids. Germline assignment: CDR1 SGHDT and CDR2 YYEEEE. The DNA for the CDR3 is TGTGCCAGCAGCTTGGGGGACAGGGGAACCTACGAGCAGTACTTC. Its translation: CASSLGDRGTYEQYF.

This chain uses TRBV5-6 with TRBJ1-5; D is unresolved. CDR1 is SGHDT and CDR2 is YYEEEE in the germline V gene. The V end lost 1 base, the J end lost 9 bases, and 14 bases lay between the germline ends. There are 14 residues in the CDR3. CDR3 region: CASSLYSSRGPQHF. CDR3 sequence (DNA): TGTGCCAGCAGCTTGTATAGCAGCCGGGGGCCCCAGCATTTT.

The chain joins TRBV5-6 to TRBJ2-5; possible D gene TRBD2, 7 bases. Trimming pared 4 bases from V and 5 bases from J, leaving 24 bases between. The CDR3 loop spans 17 amino acids. Germline V lookup: CDR1 SGHDT, CDR2 YYEEEE. The CDR3 protein is CASSPRGAGAWLETQYF. The DNA of the CDR3 is TGTGCCAGCAGCCCCCGGGGGGCGGGAGCGTGGTTGGAGACCCAGTACTTC.

This clone was seen a handful of times. The chain is built from TRBV6-1 and TRBJ2-5; 11 nucleotides align to TRBD1. Germline lookup yields CDR1 MNHNS and CDR2 SASEGT. V was clipped by 7 bases and J by 4 bases; unmatched bases: 8. This CDR3 comprises 15 residues. In DNA form, the CDR3 reads TGTGCCAGCACCTTGGACAGGGGGCCCCGAGAGACCCAGTACTTC. Its protein product is CASTLDRGPRETQYF.

This chain connects TRBV7-9 to TRBJ2-3; 7 bases line up with TRBD2. The CDR3 consists of 15 residues. J was trimmed by 4 bases and V by 4 bases; bases with no gene match: 8. Germline lookup yields CDR1 SEHNR and CDR2 FQNEAQ (reference sequence). The CDR3 here is CASSSSGADPDTQYF. The CDR3 region has the DNA TGTGCCAGCAGCTCCAGCGGGGCGGACCCAGATACGCAGTATTTT. Looking up the rest from reference TRBV7-9 and TRBJ2-3 gives the full variable domain: DTGVSQNPRHKITKRGQNVTFRCDPISEHNRLYWYRQTLGQGPEFLTYFQNEAQLEKSRLLSDRFSAERPKGSFSTLEIQRTEQGDSAMYLCASSSSGADPDTQYFGPGTRLTVL.

The rearrangement links TRBV13 to TRBJ1-6, with 11 bases aligning to TRBD1. V dropped 1 base and J dropped 10; count of bases not matched to a gene: 12. This CDR3 is 18 amino acids long. Germline values: CDR1 PRHDT, CDR2 FYEKMQ (reference sequence). The CDR3 spells CASSLVRGTGGVRSPLHF. CDR3 bases: TGTGCCAGCAGCTTAGTAAGAGGGACAGGGGGAGTACGCTCACCCCTCCACTTT.

The rearrangement joins TRBV7-9 to TRBJ2-3; 10 positions agree with TRBD2. Germline V gene lookup returns CDR1 SEHNR and CDR2 FQNEAQ (reference sequence). J was trimmed by 4 bases and V by 2 bases; bases with no gene match: 3. The CDR3 is 15 residues long. The CDR3 region has the DNA TGTGCCAGCAGCTTAAGCGGGGGGGCATCAGATACGCAGTATTTT. Protein product: CASSLSGGASDTQYF.

The chain employs TRBV5-6 and TRBJ2-1; 8 bases are shared with TRBD2. V dropped 0 bases and J dropped 12; count of bases not matched to a gene: 2. Germline V gene sequence: CDR1 SGHDT, CDR2 YYEEEE. The CDR3 consists of 12 residues. In DNA form, the CDR3 reads TGTGCCAGCAGCTTGGTGCTAGCGGGGCAGTTCTTC. Its translation: CASSLVLAGQFF. The full variable domain, in which reference TRBV5-6 and TRBJ2-1 provide the parts outside the CDR3, is DAGVTQSPTHLIKTRGQQVTLRCSPKSGHDTVSWYQQALGQGPQFIFQYYEEEERQRGNFPDRFSGHQFPNYSSELNVNALLLGDSALYLCASSLVLAGQFFGPGTRLTVL.

V is TRBV2 and J is TRBJ1-2, with 9 bases fitting TRBD1. CDR3 length: 13 residues. Trimming removed 9 bases from V and 6 bases from J; junction bases left unmatched: 8. From germline, CDR1 is SNHLY and CDR2 FYNNEI. The CDR3 loop reads CASWTGDANGYTF. The CDR3, as DNA: TGTGCCAGTTGGACAGGGGATGCGAATGGCTACACCTTC.

The CDR3 protein is CASRTGIDNEKLFF. The CDR3 DNA follows: TGTGCCAGCAGAACAGGGATAGATAATGAAAAACTGTTTTTT. The chain recombines TRBV6-6 with TRBJ1-4; possibly TRBD1 for D (6 bases). The V end lost 6 bases, the J end lost 4 bases, and 12 bases lay between the germline ends. Germline CDR1 is MNHNY and CDR2 is SVGAGI (reference sequence). This CDR3 region has 14 residues.

The chain employs TRBV9 and TRBJ1-2, with TRBD1 matching 8 bases. This CDR3 has 15 residues. The trim removed 3 bases at V and 2 bases at J, leaving 6 bases unmatched. Germline V gene data show CDR1 as SGDLS and CDR2 as YYNGEE. The CDR3: CASSDQDRVNYGYTF. CDR3 sequence (DNA): TGTGCCAGCAGCGATCAGGACAGGGTGAACTATGGCTACACCTTC.

V usage is TRBV7-2 and J usage is TRBJ1-4, with D unresolved. Germline V CDR1 and CDR2: SGHTA, FQGNSA. Trimming pared 5 bases from V and 3 bases from J, leaving 10 bases between. The length of the CDR3 is 14 residues. CDR3 protein: CASSRGVSNEKLFF. The CDR3 DNA reads TGTGCCAGCAGCCGAGGAGTGTCTAATGAAAAACTGTTTTTT. Full variable domain (remainder filled in from reference TRBV7-2 and TRBJ1-4): GAGVSQSPSNKVTEKGKDVELRCDPISGHTALYWYRQSLGQGLEFLIYFQGNSAPDKSGLPSDRFSAERTGGSVSTLTIQRTQQEDSAVYLCASSRGVSNEKLFFGSGTQLSVL.

The rearrangement uses TRBV6-6 and TRBJ1-4, with D hard to call. Trimming took off 5 bases at V and 6 bases at J, with 10 bases between the two ends. Germline CDR1 and CDR2: MNHNY and SVGAGI (reference sequence). The CDR3 has 13 residues. CDR3 amino acids: CASSPLADEKLFF. In DNA, the CDR3 is TGTGCCAGCAGTCCTCTAGCGGATGAAAAACTGTTTTTT.

This chain connects TRBV7-8 to TRBJ1-1, with D possibly being TRBD1 (5 bases). Germline V lookup: CDR1 SGHVS, CDR2 FQNEAQ. The CDR3 runs 14 residues. Trimming took 5 bases from V and 1 from J, leaving 11 bases between them. CDR3 in DNA: TGTGCCAGCAGCCCGGGGGGGAGGAACACTGAAGCTTTCTTT. Translating gives CASSPGGRNTEAFF.

This chain joins TRBV11-2 and TRBJ2-7; TRBD1 matches at 8 bases. Germline CDR1 reads SGHAT; CDR2 reads FQNNGV. After removal of 0 bases from V and 5 bases from J, the junction contained 3 bases not matched to a gene. CDR3 length equals 14 residues. CDR3 bases: TGTGCCAGCAGCTTAGACAGGGGGCAGGACGAGCAGTACTTC. Translating gives CASSLDRGQDEQYF.

The chain couples TRBV6-1 to TRBJ1-5; D uncertain. V lost 7 bases, J lost 9 bases, and 22 bases lay in between. Germline assignment: CDR1 MNHNS and CDR2 SASEGT. CDR3 length: 15 residues. In DNA form, the CDR3 reads TGTGCCAGCAAGGTATCCCCCGAACCGACTAGGCCCCAGCATTTT. Its translation is CASKVSPEPTRPQHF.

The rearrangement links TRBV28 to TRBJ1-6; D not certain. Germline V gene lookup returns CDR1 MDHEN and CDR2 SYDVKM. Trimming shortened V by 5 bases and J by 3 bases, and 5 bases separated the two germline ends. The CDR3 is 13 amino acids. The CDR3 here is CASSGGYNSPLHF. The CDR3 bases are TGTGCCAGCAGTGGCGGCTATAATTCACCCCTCCACTTT.